The clone carrying this T cell receptor beta chain was counted at least ten times. The sample comes from a study of regulatory T cells in long-lasting Graves disease. Both iRepertoire HTBI primers and Arm-PCR of CDR3 regions were used to build the TCR beta libraries. TCRdb passed the multiplex PCR reads through MiXCR, listing each CDR3 protein once. The table includes about 620,000 distinct CDR3 sequences, about 15% detected once. Time point denoted: newly diagnosed GD, antithyroid drugs for less than 3 months. PBMCs provided the RNA from which the TCR library was made. These data are also associated with another study on T cells in Graves' hyperthyroidism and ophthalmopathy. That work states: Stable Graves' hyperthyroidism denoted no ophthalmopathy progression over 18 months. Ophthalmopathy onset followed model prediction by a median approximately 7 months.

Material: peripheral blood mononuclear cells (PBMCs), obtained at new diagnosis, from a patient treated with antithyroid drugs. This receptor was taken from a woman in her 30s with Graves disease.

The DNA of the CDR3 is TGTGCCAGCAGCGTCGGACTAGTCGGGCGAGAGCAGTACTTC. Translating gives CASSVGLVGREQYF. This chain links TRBV9 with TRBJ2-7; 7 bases are shared with TRBD2. This CDR3 has 14 residues. Trimming cost V 2 bases and J 7 bases; bases outside gene matches: 9. CDR1 and CDR2 (germline): SGDLS, YYNGEE.